These T cell receptor beta chains were read from a single sample in a study of CD8+ T cells in alopecia areata. The method was immunoSEQ multiplex PCR; TCRdb's version includes in-frame clones alone and lacks a portion of them. The table records more than 110,000 clones, roughly 64% of them present only once. The sample in question was CD4+ T cells sorted from blood, obtained at week 0. The receptors stem from a human donor with alopecia areata. The conserved cysteine and the conserved F or W are not part of the CDR3 here. The order of the fields is V gene, CDR3 protein.

TRBV6-5 ASRLAGADTQY
TRBV2 ASSGDATDTQY
TRBV5-1 ASSLVGGSTDTQY
TRBV5-4 ASSLDGGGADTQY
TRBV10-2 ASSESIGLPYEQY
TRBV16 ASSQYREAGTEAF
TRBV13 ASSYPGRKIEQY
TRBV10-3 AISESTGEETQY
TRBV7-2 ASSLSSTSGGYEQY
TRBV29-1 SVVNGGGLFFSGDNEQF
TRBV18 ASSPPGRYGYT
TRBV5-4 ASSPTWGNEQF
TRBV7-2 ASSLWGNEQY
TRBV29-1 SGDGYT
TRBV15 ATSREGTPQSTVEQY
TRBV19 ASSIGRGGNTGELF
TRBV9 ASSVGSVLNTEAF
TRBV4-3 ASSHRQWGGYT
TRBV30 AWSVSGGSPLH
TRBV19 ASSSGGLPEELF
TRBV7-8 ASSLGQGRSPLH
TRBV29-1 SVEGVYGYT
TRBV7-3 ASSFSRDSYNEQF
TRBV7-8 ASSPRTPGLDSYGYT
TRBV29-1 SVGEAGGGYT
TRBV30 AQDRDREYGYT
TRBV6-5 ASRRGGLYEQY
TRBV11-2 ASSLEGDGYT